These 3 T cell receptor beta chains share one sample of origin, sequenced in a study of monozygotic twins with inflammatory bowel disease. TCRdb re-called the 5' RACE reads and catalogs CDR3 proteins one per entry, DNA excluded. The sample totals 200,000 to 250,000 distinct CDR3 sequences. The source material was blood. All receptors come from a human donor with ulcerative colitis or Crohn's disease, or a healthy co-twin of an affected twin (not recorded which).

V is TRBV30 and J is TRBJ2-1; the TRBD2 assignment by TCRdb is unverifiable without DNA. The CDR3 is made up of 14 amino acids. Germline loops: CDR1 GTSNPN, CDR2 SVGIG (reference sequence). CDR3: CAWSEGTGEDEQFF. Full variable domain (outside the CDR3, taken from reference TRBV30 and TRBJ2-1): SQTIHQWPATLVQPVGSPLSLECTVEGTSNPNLYWYRQAAGRGLQLLFYSVGIGQISSEVPQNLSASRPQDRQFILSSKKLLLSDSGFYLCAWSEGTGEDEQFFGPGTRLTVL.

The chain employs TRBV10-3 and TRBJ2-1; TCRdb names TRBD1, which stays unverified in the absence of DNA. This CDR3 contains 14 residues. The germline CDR1 and CDR2 sequences are ENHRY and SYGVKD. The CDR3 here is CAIMGQSSYNEQFF.

V usage is TRBV14 and J usage is TRBJ2-7; TCRdb proposes TRBD1, but this gene call is untestable without DNA. Germline CDR1 and CDR2: SGHDN and FVKESK. The CDR3 length is 16 residues. The CDR3 is CASSQTVGRGHEEQYF. The whole variable domain, remainder taken from reference TRBV14 and TRBJ2-7, is EAGVTQFPSHSVIEKGQTVTLRCDPISGHDNLYWYRRVMGKEIKFLLHFVKESKQDESGMPNNRFLAERTGGTYSTLKVQPAELEDSGVYFCASSQTVGRGHEEQYFGPGTRLTVT.